What follows describes a single T cell receptor (beta chain). Its antigen is currently unknown. This sample is drawn from a study of T cells expressing NK-cell markers. Study-level background: Sorted CD3+CD56-NKG2C+, CD3+CD56+NKG2C+ and CD3+CD56+NKG2C- T cells supplied the TCR beta repertoires. Findings and limits, study-wide: What remained unclear was the HCMV specificity of expanded NKG2C+ T cell clones.

TCRdb re-called the 5' RACE reads and shows each CDR3 protein once, DNA omitted. With fewer than 400,000 distinct CDR3 sequences in the sample, the ten largest clones hold over 4%. Input material: blood T cells: a sorted CD56 or NKG2C T cell subset, CD4+ or CD8+ T cells, or bulk PBMC T cells (not recorded which). This receptor was obtained from a man between 18 and 69 years old in good health.

The CDR3 is CASSLGQGGSRGQFF. This chain joins TRBV27 and TRBJ2-1; TCRdb proposes TRBD1, but this gene call is untestable without DNA. The CDR3 length is 15 residues. Germline V gene lookup returns CDR1 MNHEY and CDR2 SMNVEV (reference sequence).